Listed below are T cell receptor beta chains from one sample, sequenced in a study of shared clonotypes between healthy human individuals. Produced via immunoSEQ multiplex PCR; TCRdb's table is partial and in-frame only. The sample records some 580,000 clones, roughly 98% being singletons. Source material: naive CD8+ T cells sorted from blood. The receptors stem from a man aged 25 to 40 in good health. The CDR3 runs from the conserved cysteine through the conserved F or W. The D gene is left open where the match is weak. Only some rows state a clone size, as once, few, many or a class for expanded clones.

TGTGCCACCAGCCCCGACCCCGGGGTAGCAACCTACGAGCAGTACTTC | CATSPDPGVATYEQYF | . | TRBV15 | . | TRBJ2-7
TGTGCCAGCACCCCGGACAGGGAAACTTTCATAGCCAAAAACATTCAGTACTTC | CASTPDRETFIAKNIQYF | . | TRBV7-2 | TRBD1 | TRBJ2-4
TGCAGCGTTGAAGACGGACGCTTGAGCTCCTACGAGCAGTACTTC | CSVEDGRLSSYEQYF | . | TRBV29-1 | . | TRBJ2-7
TGTGCCAGCAGTTTCTTTGGGGTCGGGACGGAAAACGAGCAGTACTTC | CASSFFGVGTENEQYF | . | TRBV28 | . | TRBJ2-7
TGTGCCAGCAGTCCAACCCAGGGGGCCCTTAACTATGGCTACACCTTC | CASSPTQGALNYGYTF | . | TRBV11-2 | TRBD1 | TRBJ1-2
TGTGCCAGCAGTTATATTGGCAGCAATCAGCCCCAGCATTTT | CASSYIGSNQPQHF | . | TRBV6-6 | . | TRBJ1-5
TGTGCCAGCAGTTCCACTCTAACCCACTACGAGCAGTACTTC | CASSSTLTHYEQYF | . | TRBV27 | . | TRBJ2-7
TGTGCCAGCAAGCGACCTACTAGCACAGATACGCAGTATTTT | CASKRPTSTDTQYF | . | TRBV2 | . | TRBJ2-3
TGTGCCAGCAGCTTAGGGGGGCGCAACGAGCAGTACTTC | CASSLGGRNEQYF | . | TRBV11-3 | . | TRBJ2-7
TGTGCCAGCAGCGTCACCGACAGGGGGCTAGATACGCAGTATTTT | CASSVTDRGLDTQYF | . | TRBV9 | TRBD1 | TRBJ2-3
TGTGCCAGCAGCACCCAAGGATATCCGGGACAGGGGGCCTACGAGCAGTACTTC | CASSTQGYPGQGAYEQYF | . | TRBV9 | TRBD1 | TRBJ2-7
TGTGCCAGCAGCTTAGTAGTAGCGGGAGGTCCCTACAATGAGCAGTTCTTC | CASSLVVAGGPYNEQFF | once | TRBV11-2 | TRBD2 | TRBJ2-1
TGTGCCAGCAGCCAGGACAATGGGGAACAGCCCCAGCATTTT | CASSQDNGEQPQHF | . | TRBV7-9 | . | TRBJ1-5
TGTGCCAGCAGCATGGAGACAGGGGGCTACGGCTACACCTTC | CASSMETGGYGYTF | . | TRBV21-1 | . | TRBJ1-2
TGTGCCAGCAGTCCAACTAGCGGTACGAACACCGGGGAGCTGTTTTTT | CASSPTSGTNTGELFF | . | TRBV28 | TRBD2 | TRBJ2-2
TGCGCCAGCAGCTTATCTCAGAATCCGAACACCGGGGAGCTGTTTTTT | CASSLSQNPNTGELFF | . | TRBV5-1 | . | TRBJ2-2
TGTGCCAGCAGCCAAGATCACAGCGGGACAACTTTCACCGGGGAGCTGTTTTTT | CASSQDHSGTTFTGELFF | . | TRBV4-2 | . | TRBJ2-2
TGTGCCAGCTCCAAGGCCGCCGGGGACAGTCACTACGAGCAGTACTTC | CASSKAAGDSHYEQYF | once | TRBV7-9 | TRBD1 | TRBJ2-7
TGTGCCAGCAGCTTAGATCCAATCTCTGTAATCTATGGCTACACCTTC | CASSLDPISVIYGYTF | . | TRBV11-3 | . | TRBJ1-2
TGTGCCAGCAGCCCTCTGGGCCATGAGCAGTTCTTC | CASSPLGHEQFF | . | TRBV14 | . | TRBJ2-1
TGTGCCAGCAGCCGGGATGGCCGAGCCCATACCGAGCAGTACTTC | CASSRDGRAHTEQYF | . | TRBV7-9 | . | TRBJ2-7
TGTGCCAGCAGCTTAGCGGGGGAGGGGGGCTTGACCACTGAAGCTTTCTTT | CASSLAGEGGLTTEAFF | . | TRBV7-8 | . | TRBJ1-1
TGTGCCAGCAGCTCACTTCTAGGCACAGATACGCAGTATTTT | CASSSLLGTDTQYF | once | TRBV13 | . | TRBJ2-3
TGTGCCTGGAGACAGGGATACTCCTACGAGCAGTACTTC | CAWRQGYSYEQYF | . | TRBV30 | . | TRBJ2-7
TGTGCCAGCAGCCCCCCGACAGGAACCTATGCCTACGAGCAGTACTTC | CASSPPTGTYAYEQYF | . | TRBV7-9 | . | TRBJ2-7
TGTGCCAGCAGTGTTATTAGGACGGTGAGCTCCTACAATGAGCAGTTCTTC | CASSVIRTVSSYNEQFF | . | TRBV28 | . | TRBJ2-1
TGTGCCAGCAAAAGAGGATCTACGCAGTATTTT | CASKRGSTQYF | . | TRBV9 | . | TRBJ2-3
TGTGCCAGCAGTTACAACCAATTAAGCGGGGAGCTGTTTTTT | CASSYNQLSGELFF | . | TRBV6-6 | . | TRBJ2-2
TGTGCCAGCAGCCCCTGGCACCTCAGACCCTACGAGCAGTACTTC | CASSPWHLRPYEQYF | . | TRBV21-1 | . | TRBJ2-7
TGTGCCAGCAGCAAGGACCTAGGGTCGGGAAACACCATATATTTT | CASSKDLGSGNTIYF | . | TRBV27 | . | TRBJ1-3
TGTGCCAGCAGCCCGGGACAGGGGGCGCCTGGGGCCAACGTCCTGACTTTC | CASSPGQGAPGANVLTF | . | TRBV5-4 | TRBD1 | TRBJ2-6
TGCGCCAGCAGCCAAGAAGTTATGACGGACACGAACACCGGGGAGCTGTTTTTT | CASSQEVMTDTNTGELFF | . | TRBV4-3 | . | TRBJ2-2
TGCGCCAGCAGTGAGTCGAGCAGCTTCGGCTCCTACAATGAGCAGTTCTTC | CASSESSSFGSYNEQFF | . | TRBV10-1 | . | TRBJ2-1
TGTGCCAGCAGCTTAGGGCGGGACAAGAGTTACTACGAGCAGTACTTC | CASSLGRDKSYYEQYF | . | TRBV11-2 | . | TRBJ2-7
TGTGCCAGCAGCGGACCGGGACTAGGTTACGAGCAGTACTTC | CASSGPGLGYEQYF | . | TRBV7-9 | TRBD2 | TRBJ2-7
TGTGCCAGCTCCGCGGACAGGGGCAATCAGCCCCAGCATTTT | CASSADRGNQPQHF | . | TRBV18 | TRBD1 | TRBJ1-5
TGTGCCAGCAGTGACCCGACAGTGAACACTGAAGCTTTCTTT | CASSDPTVNTEAFF | . | TRBV2 | . | TRBJ1-1
TGCGCCAGCAGTGCGTCAGGGTTCGGGCAGCCCCAGCATTTT | CASSASGFGQPQHF | . | TRBV10-2 | . | TRBJ1-5
TGTGCCAGCAGTTTACTGGGGGGTGGCTCCTACAATGAGCAGTTCTTC | CASSLLGGGSYNEQFF | . | TRBV27 | . | TRBJ2-1
TGCGCCAGCAGTGAGCCCTCGGGACTCCCTCGGAACACTGAAGCTTTCTTT | CASSEPSGLPRNTEAFF | . | TRBV10-2 | . | TRBJ1-1
TGCGCCAGCAGCTTGGCGGGACAGGGCGTCACTGAAGCTTTCTTT | CASSLAGQGVTEAFF | . | TRBV5-1 | TRBD1 | TRBJ1-1
TGTGCCAGCAGCTCAAGTCTTGTCACAGATACGCAGTATTTT | CASSSSLVTDTQYF | . | TRBV9 | . | TRBJ2-3
TGTGCCAGCAGTTTAGGGGCCGCTAGCACAGATACGCAGTATTTT | CASSLGAASTDTQYF | . | TRBV27 | . | TRBJ2-3
TGTGCCAGCAGCTTGGGATGGGTAGAGACCCAGTACTTC | CASSLGWVETQYF | . | TRBV5-4 | . | TRBJ2-5
TGTGCCAGCAGCTTCGGGGCTAGAGACTCAGATACGCAGTATTTT | CASSFGARDSDTQYF | . | TRBV7-2 | . | TRBJ2-3
TGTGCCAGCAGTTACGGGGACATAAAGGGCACCGGGGAGCTGTTTTTT | CASSYGDIKGTGELFF | . | TRBV6-6 | . | TRBJ2-2
TGTGCCAGCAGCTTAGGACCAGGGGGCTTGGGAGAGACCCAGTACTTC | CASSLGPGGLGETQYF | . | TRBV7-6 | TRBD1 | TRBJ2-5
TGTGCCAGCAGATCGGACAGGGGCCTCACCGGGGAGCTGTTTTTT | CASRSDRGLTGELFF | few | TRBV6-6 | TRBD1 | TRBJ2-2
TGTGCCACCAGCACCATGAGGGGGGCCAACGTCCTGACTTTC | CATSTMRGANVLTF | . | TRBV15 | . | TRBJ2-6
TGTGCCAGCAGTTTCCCGCGGGAGGGCACAGATACGCAGTATTTT | CASSFPREGTDTQYF | . | TRBV28 | TRBD2 | TRBJ2-3